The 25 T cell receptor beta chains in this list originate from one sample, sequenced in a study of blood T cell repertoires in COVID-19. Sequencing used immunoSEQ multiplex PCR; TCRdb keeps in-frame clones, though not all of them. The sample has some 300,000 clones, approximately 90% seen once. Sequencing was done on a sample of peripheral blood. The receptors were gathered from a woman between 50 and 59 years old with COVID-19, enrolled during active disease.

CDR3 protein: CASSVATSTGGDADTQYF. As DNA, the CDR3 is TGTGCCAGCAGCGTAGCGACCTCAACGGGAGGGGACGCAGATACGCAGTATTTT. The chain employs TRBV9 and TRBJ2-3; 8 nucleotides match TRBD2. The trim removed 0 bases at V and 4 bases at J, leaving 13 bases unmatched. From germline, CDR1 is SGDLS and CDR2 YYNGEE. CDR3 size: 18 residues. Complete variable domain (other parts from reference TRBV9 and TRBJ2-3): DSGVTQTPKHLITATGQRVTLRCSPRSGDLSVYWYQQSLDQGLQFLIQYYNGEERAKGNILERFSAQQFPDLHSELNLSSLELGDSALYFCASSVATSTGGDADTQYFGPGTRLTVL.

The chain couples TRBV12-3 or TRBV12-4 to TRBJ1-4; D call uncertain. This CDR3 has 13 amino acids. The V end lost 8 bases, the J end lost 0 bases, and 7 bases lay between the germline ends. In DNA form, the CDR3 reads TGTGCCAGCCGGTCTTCAACTAATGAAAAACTGTTTTTT. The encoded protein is CASRSSTNEKLFF.

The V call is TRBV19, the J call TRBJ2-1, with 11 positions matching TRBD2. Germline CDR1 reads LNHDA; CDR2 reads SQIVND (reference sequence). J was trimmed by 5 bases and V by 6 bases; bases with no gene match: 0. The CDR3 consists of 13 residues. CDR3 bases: TGTGCCAGTAGGGGACTAGCGGACAATGAGCAGTTCTTC. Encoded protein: CASRGLADNEQFF.

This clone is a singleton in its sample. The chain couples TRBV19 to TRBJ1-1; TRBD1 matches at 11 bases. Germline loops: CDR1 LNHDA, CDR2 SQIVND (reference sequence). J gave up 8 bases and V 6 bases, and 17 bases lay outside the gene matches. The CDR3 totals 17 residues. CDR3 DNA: TGTGCCAGTAGGCCCGCGGGACAGGGGGGGATGATATGGGAAGCTTTCTTT. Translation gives CASRPAGQGGMIWEAFF.

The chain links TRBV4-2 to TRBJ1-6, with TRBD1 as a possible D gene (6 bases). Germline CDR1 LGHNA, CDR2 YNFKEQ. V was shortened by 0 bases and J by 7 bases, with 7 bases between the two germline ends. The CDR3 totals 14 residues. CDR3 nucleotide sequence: TGTGCCAGCAGCCAAGAGGACAGAAATTCACCCCTCCACTTT. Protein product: CASSQEDRNSPLHF.

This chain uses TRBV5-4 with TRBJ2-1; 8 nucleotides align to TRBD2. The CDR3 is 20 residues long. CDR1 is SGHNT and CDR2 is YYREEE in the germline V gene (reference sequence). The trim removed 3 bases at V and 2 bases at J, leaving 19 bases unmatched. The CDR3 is CASSSALGSGRGHPYNEQFF. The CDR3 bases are TGTGCCAGCAGCTCGGCGTTGGGGAGCGGGAGAGGCCACCCCTACAATGAGCAGTTCTTC.

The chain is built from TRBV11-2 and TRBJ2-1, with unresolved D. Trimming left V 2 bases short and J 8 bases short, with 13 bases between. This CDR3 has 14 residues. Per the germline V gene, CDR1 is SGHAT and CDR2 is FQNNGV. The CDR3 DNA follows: TGTGCCAGCAGCTTATGGCCCACCGCGGATGAGCAGTTCTTC. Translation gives CASSLWPTADEQFF.

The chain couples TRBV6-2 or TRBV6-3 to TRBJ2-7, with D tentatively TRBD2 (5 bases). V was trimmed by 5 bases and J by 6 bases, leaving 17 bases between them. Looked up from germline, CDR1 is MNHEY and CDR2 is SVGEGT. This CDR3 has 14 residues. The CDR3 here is CASSPPRAGGEQYF. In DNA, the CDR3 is TGTGCCAGCAGTCCCCCCCGGGCAGGAGGCGAGCAGTACTTC.

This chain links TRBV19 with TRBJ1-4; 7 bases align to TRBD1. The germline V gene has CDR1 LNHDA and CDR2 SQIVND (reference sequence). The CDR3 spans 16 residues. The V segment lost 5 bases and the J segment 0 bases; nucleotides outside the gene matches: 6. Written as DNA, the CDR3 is TGTGCCAGTAGTTCTCCCGGACAGGCAACTAATGAAAAACTGTTTTTT. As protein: CASSSPGQATNEKLFF.

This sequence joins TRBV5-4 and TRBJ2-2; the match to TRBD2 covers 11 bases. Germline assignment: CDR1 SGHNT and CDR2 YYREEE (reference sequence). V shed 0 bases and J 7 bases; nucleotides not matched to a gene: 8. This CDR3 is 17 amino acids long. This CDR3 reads CASSLGASGRSVGELFF. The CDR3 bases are TGTGCCAGCAGCTTGGGGGCTAGCGGGAGGTCGGTCGGGGAGCTGTTTTTT. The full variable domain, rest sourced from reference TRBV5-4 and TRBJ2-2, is ETGVTQSPTHLIKTRGQQVTLRCSSQSGHNTVSWYQQALGQGPQFIFQYYREEENGRGNFPPRFSGLQFPNYSSELNVNALELDDSALYLCASSLGASGRSVGELFFGEGSRLTVL.

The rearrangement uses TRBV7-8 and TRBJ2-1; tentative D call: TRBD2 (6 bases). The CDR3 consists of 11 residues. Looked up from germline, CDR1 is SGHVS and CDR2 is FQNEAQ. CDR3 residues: CASRGYNEQFF. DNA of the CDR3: TGTGCTTCGCGGGGCTACAATGAGCAGTTCTTC.

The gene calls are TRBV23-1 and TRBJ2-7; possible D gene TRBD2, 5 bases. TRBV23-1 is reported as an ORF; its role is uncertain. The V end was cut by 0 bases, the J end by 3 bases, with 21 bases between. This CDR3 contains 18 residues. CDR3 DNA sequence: TGCGCCAGCAGTCAATCGGGAATTGGGAGCGGACTTGGCTACGAGCAGTACTTC. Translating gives CASSQSGIGSGLGYEQYF.

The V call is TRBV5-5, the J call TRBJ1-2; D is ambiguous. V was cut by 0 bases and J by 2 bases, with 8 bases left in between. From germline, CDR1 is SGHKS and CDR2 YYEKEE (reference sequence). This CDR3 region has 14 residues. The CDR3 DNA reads TGTGCCAGCAGCTTGGCACAGCCCAACTATGGCTACACCTTC. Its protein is CASSLAQPNYGYTF.

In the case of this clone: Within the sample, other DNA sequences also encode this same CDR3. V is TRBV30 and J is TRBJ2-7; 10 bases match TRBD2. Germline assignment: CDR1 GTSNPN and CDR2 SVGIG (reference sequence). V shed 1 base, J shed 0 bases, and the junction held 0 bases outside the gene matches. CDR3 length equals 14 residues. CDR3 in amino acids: CAWSGLAGSYEQYF. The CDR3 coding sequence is TGTGCCTGGAGTGGACTAGCGGGCTCCTACGAGCAGTACTTC.

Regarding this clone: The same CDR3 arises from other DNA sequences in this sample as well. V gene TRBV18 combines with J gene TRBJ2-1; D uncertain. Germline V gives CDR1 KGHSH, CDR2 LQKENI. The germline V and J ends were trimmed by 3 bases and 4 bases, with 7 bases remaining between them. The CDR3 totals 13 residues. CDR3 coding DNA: TGTGCCAGCTCACCCGGGTTATACAATGAGCAGTTCTTC. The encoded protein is CASSPGLYNEQFF.

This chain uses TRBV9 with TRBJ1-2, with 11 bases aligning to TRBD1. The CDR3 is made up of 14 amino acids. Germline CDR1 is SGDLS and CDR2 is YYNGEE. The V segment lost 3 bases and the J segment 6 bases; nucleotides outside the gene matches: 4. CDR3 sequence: CASSGTGQGDGYTF. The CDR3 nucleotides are TGTGCCAGCAGCGGCACGGGACAGGGGGATGGCTACACCTTC.

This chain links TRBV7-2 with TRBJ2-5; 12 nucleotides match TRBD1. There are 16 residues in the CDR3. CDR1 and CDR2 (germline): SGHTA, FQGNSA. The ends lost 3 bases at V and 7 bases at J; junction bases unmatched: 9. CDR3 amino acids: CASSLGQGALGGTQYF. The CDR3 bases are TGTGCCAGCAGCTTGGGACAGGGGGCCCTAGGCGGGACCCAGTACTTC.

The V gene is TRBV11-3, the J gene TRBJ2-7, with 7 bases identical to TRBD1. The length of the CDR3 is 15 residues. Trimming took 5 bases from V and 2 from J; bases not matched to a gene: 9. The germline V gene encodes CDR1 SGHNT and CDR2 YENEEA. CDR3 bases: TGTGCCAGCAGCCTCGCGACAGGGCAAGCCTACGAGCAGTACTTC. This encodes CASSLATGQAYEQYF.

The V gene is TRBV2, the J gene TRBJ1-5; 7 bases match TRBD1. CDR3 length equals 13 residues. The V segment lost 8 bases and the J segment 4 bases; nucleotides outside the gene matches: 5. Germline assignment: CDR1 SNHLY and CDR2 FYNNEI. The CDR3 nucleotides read TGTGCCAGCGGCTACAGGGGTAATCAGCCCCAGCATTTT. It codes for CASGYRGNQPQHF.

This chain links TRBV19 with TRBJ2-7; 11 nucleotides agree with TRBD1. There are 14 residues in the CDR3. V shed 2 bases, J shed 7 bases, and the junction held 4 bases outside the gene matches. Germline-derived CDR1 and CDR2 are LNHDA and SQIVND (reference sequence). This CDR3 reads CASSIRTGGVEQYF. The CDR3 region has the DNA TGTGCCAGTAGTATAAGGACAGGGGGCGTGGAGCAGTACTTC.

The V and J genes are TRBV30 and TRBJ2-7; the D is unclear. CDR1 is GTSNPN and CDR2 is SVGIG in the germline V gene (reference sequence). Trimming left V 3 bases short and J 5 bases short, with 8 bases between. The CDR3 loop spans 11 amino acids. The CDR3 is CAWSPTNEQYF. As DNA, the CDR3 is TGTGCCTGGAGCCCTACTAACGAGCAGTACTTC.

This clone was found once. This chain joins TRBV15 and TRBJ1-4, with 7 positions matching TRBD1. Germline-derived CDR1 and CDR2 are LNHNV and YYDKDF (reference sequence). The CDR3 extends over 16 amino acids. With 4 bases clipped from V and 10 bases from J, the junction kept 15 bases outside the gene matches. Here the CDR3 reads CATSTIDDREGGKLFF. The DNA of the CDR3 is TGTGCCACCAGCACGATAGATGACAGGGAAGGAGGAAAACTGTTTTTT.

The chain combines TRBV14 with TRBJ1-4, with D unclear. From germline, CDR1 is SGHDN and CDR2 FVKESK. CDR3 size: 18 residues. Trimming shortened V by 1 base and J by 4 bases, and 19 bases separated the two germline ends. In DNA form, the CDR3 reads TGTGCCAGCAGCCAAGGATACTCGATTAAGCAGGTTAATGAAAAACTGTTTTTT. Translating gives CASSQGYSIKQVNEKLFF.

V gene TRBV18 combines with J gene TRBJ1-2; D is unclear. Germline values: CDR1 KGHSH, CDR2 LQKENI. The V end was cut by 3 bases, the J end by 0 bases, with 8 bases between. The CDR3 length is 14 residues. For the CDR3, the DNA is TGTGCCAGCTCACCTTACAGCTCTAACTATGGCTACACCTTC. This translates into CASSPYSSNYGYTF.

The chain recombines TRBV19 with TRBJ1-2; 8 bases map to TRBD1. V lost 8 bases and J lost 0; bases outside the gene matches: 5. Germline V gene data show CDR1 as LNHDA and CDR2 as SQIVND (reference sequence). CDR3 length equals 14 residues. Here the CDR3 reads CASGQGPPNYGYTF. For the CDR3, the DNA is TGTGCCAGTGGACAGGGACCCCCTAACTATGGCTACACCTTC.